The entry below describes one T cell receptor (beta chain). These data are taken from a study of blood T cell repertoires in COVID-19. Study overall: COVID-19 samples collected from the United States, Italy and Spain covered acute and convalescent phases.

Under the authors' procedure: The authors estimated nucleated cell counts from reference gene primer amplification. Profiled with immunoSEQ multiplex PCR; TCRdb holds only in-frame clones, not every one. V and J calls plus clone size are reproduced from that table; the DNA served to infer D and trimming. This sample carries under 400,000 clones, almost 90% of them seen once, and the ten largest clones take just over 1%. CDR3 length: 14 residues. The germline V gene encodes CDR1 LNHNV and CDR2 YYDKDF (reference sequence). Trimming took 4 bases from V and 7 from J; bases not matched to a gene: 9. The sequencing input was PBMCs or T cells enriched from blood (not recorded which). The TCR originated in a woman aged 30 to 39 who had been exposed to COVID-19. The J gene is TRBJ1-2, the V gene TRBV15; TRBD1 matches at 7 bases. The CDR3 DNA follows: TGTGCCACCAGCATCAAGACAGGGACTGTTGGCTACACCTTC. It specifies CATSIKTGTVGYTF.